One and the same sample provided the 13 T cell receptor beta chains below, sequenced in a study of blood T cells in healthy people across ages. Alongside a J-beta primer mix, a sample-barcoded 5' primer served in a second PCR lasting about 6 to 12 cycles. TCRdb reprocessed the 5' RACE reads with MiXCR, giving one entry per CDR3 protein. The sample holds fewer than 2,000,000 distinct CDR3 sequences, 30% to 35% seen once. The sequencing sample was made of blood. The receptors were sampled from a young woman in good health.

At least ten counts were recorded for this clonotype. V usage is TRBV4-2 and J usage is TRBJ2-7; TRBD2 matches at 10 bases. The CDR3 is 14 amino acids. The J segment lost 3 bases and the V segment lost 6 bases, leaving 5 bases of the junction unmatched. Germline CDR1 reads LGHNA; CDR2 reads YNFKEQ. As DNA, the CDR3 is TGTGCCAGCAGTCCAACTAGCGGGGACTACGAGCAGTACTTC. It specifies CASSPTSGDYEQYF.

This clonotype was detected only a few times. The chain has TRBV27 and TRBJ1-2; 10 bases are a match to TRBD1. The CDR3 covers 12 residues. J lost 5 bases, V lost 11 bases, and 5 bases had no gene match. Germline V lookup: CDR1 MNHEY, CDR2 SMNVEV (reference sequence). CDR3 DNA: TGTGCCTCCGGGACAGGGGTATATGGCTACACCTTC. This gives the protein CASGTGVYGYTF.

The chain's CDR3 is CASSADPSGGAGEQYF. The CDR3 bases are TGTGCCAGCAGCGCGGACCCTAGCGGGGGGGCGGGAGAGCAGTACTTC. The rearrangement links TRBV9 to TRBJ2-4; 12 bases agree with TRBD2. The J segment lost 13 bases and the V segment lost 3 bases, leaving 14 bases of the junction unmatched. Germline lookup yields CDR1 SGDLS and CDR2 YYNGEE. CDR3 length: 16 amino acids.

Written as DNA, the CDR3 is TGTGCCAGCAGCCAAGCCGGGACAATGAACACTGAAGCTTTCTTT. Its protein product is CASSQAGTMNTEAFF. The genes are TRBV13 and TRBJ1-1; D may be TRBD1 (6 bases). CDR3 length: 15 residues. The V gene lost 5 bases and the J gene lost 0 bases, with 13 bases spanning the gap. Germline CDR1 PRHDT, CDR2 FYEKMQ (reference sequence).

V gene TRBV29-1 combines with J gene TRBJ1-1, with D hard to call. The CDR3 totals 13 residues. Germline V gene sequence: CDR1 SQVTM, CDR2 ANQGSEA. The V end was cut by 5 bases, the J end by 3 bases, with 13 bases between. CDR3 amino acids: CSVYGRRDTEAFF. The CDR3 DNA is TGCAGCGTTTATGGCAGGCGGGACACTGAAGCTTTCTTT.

This clonotype was observed a few times. The CDR3 DNA reads TGTGCCAGCAGCCACCGGCAGGGTGGAGAGCAGTACTTC. Its translation is CASSHRQGGEQYF. The V gene is TRBV12-3 or TRBV12-4, the J gene TRBJ2-5, with D tentatively TRBD1 (5 bases). The V and J ends lost 6 bases and 11 bases respectively, with 19 bases between them. CDR3 length equals 13 residues.

This clonotype showed up many times. The J gene is TRBJ2-5, the V gene TRBV7-2; unclear D gene. Germline V gene sequence: CDR1 SGHTA, CDR2 FQGNSA. Trimming left V 1 base short and J 2 bases short, with 11 bases between. The CDR3 contains 15 residues. The CDR3 bases are TGTGCCAGCAGCTTAGGTCGCCGTTTACAAGAGACCCAGTACTTC. It encodes CASSLGRRLQETQYF.

The genes are TRBV5-4 and TRBJ2-3; TRBD2 aligns across 11 bases. The CDR3 is 18 amino acids. The junction had 8 bases not matched to a gene; V was cut back by 0 bases and J by 2 bases. Germline values: CDR1 SGHNT, CDR2 YYREEE (reference sequence). The CDR3 DNA is TGTGCCAGCAGCTTGGCGGGACTAGCGGCCAGGGTCACAGATACGCAGTATTTT. This translates into CASSLAGLAARVTDTQYF.

The chain couples TRBV13 to TRBJ2-1; D gene unclear. From germline, CDR1 is PRHDT and CDR2 FYEKMQ (reference sequence). The CDR3 has 14 amino acids. Trimming took 5 bases from V and 3 from J, leaving 11 bases between them. CDR3 bases: TGTGCCAGCAGCGTCTGGGGTAGCTACAATGAGCAGTTCTTC. It encodes CASSVWGSYNEQFF.

This chain links TRBV6-1 with TRBJ2-3, with 7 bases that match TRBD1. The trim removed 6 bases at V and 5 bases at J, leaving 5 bases unmatched. Germline CDR1 is MNHNS and CDR2 is SASEGT. The CDR3 contains 13 residues. CDR3 coding DNA: TGTGCCAGCAGAACAGGGGTCGGAGATACGCAGTATTTT. Its protein is CASRTGVGDTQYF.

There are a few counts of this clonotype. The V call is TRBV29-1, the J call TRBJ1-2; 9 nucleotides line up with TRBD1. CDR3 size: 13 residues. The J segment lost 7 bases and the V segment lost 1 base, leaving 4 bases of the junction unmatched. Per germline, CDR1 SQVTM and CDR2 ANQGSEA. CDR3 sequence: CSVEGQGGGGYTF. CDR3 DNA sequence: TGCAGCGTTGAAGGACAGGGGGGTGGTGGCTACACCTTC.

The rearrangement uses TRBV12-3 or TRBV12-4 and TRBJ2-7; TRBD1 matches at 11 bases. CDR3 size: 15 residues. V dropped 7 bases and J dropped 1; count of bases not matched to a gene: 6. Here the CDR3 reads CASTLGTGGSYEQYF. The CDR3 nucleotides read TGTGCCAGCACCCTGGGGACAGGGGGGTCCTACGAGCAGTACTTC.

This clonotype has a handful of counts. The V call is TRBV7-9, the J call TRBJ2-2; D could derive from TRBD1 or TRBD2 (6 bases each). The CDR3 totals 15 residues. Trimming cost V 6 bases and J 2 bases, with 13 bases left between them. Germline CDR1 and CDR2: SEHNR and FQNEAQ (reference sequence). Written as DNA, the CDR3 is TGTGCCAGCAGTTGGGGGGCCAGAAACACCGGGGAGCTGTTTTTT. Translated: CASSWGARNTGELFF.